Listed here are 8 T cell receptor beta chains from one sample, sequenced in a study of blood T cell repertoires in COVID-19. Clones were read by immunoSEQ multiplex PCR, and TCRdb kept only the in-frame ones, dropping some. Of over 90,000 clones in the sample, about nine tenths were seen once. The sample was peripheral blood. The receptors were sampled from a woman in her seventies with acute or convalescent COVID-19.

V and J are TRBV5-1 and TRBJ2-2, with 8 bases matching TRBD1. J gave up 1 base and V 4 bases, and 6 bases lay outside the gene matches. The CDR3 is 16 amino acids. The germline V gene encodes CDR1 SGHRS and CDR2 YFSETQ. CDR3: CASSPGQGLNTGELFF. Written as DNA, the CDR3 is TGCGCCAGCAGCCCCGGACAGGGATTGAACACCGGGGAGCTGTTTTTT.

The gene calls are TRBV3-1 (or the pseudogene TRBV3-2) and TRBJ2-2; D perhaps matches TRBD2 (6 bases). Trimming stripped 3 bases from V and 7 bases from J, with 15 bases between. CDR1 and CDR2 from the germline V gene are LGHDT and YNNKEL (reference sequence). There are 15 residues in the CDR3. The CDR3 loop is CASSHGGGRDGELFF. The CDR3 region has the DNA TGTGCCAGCAGCCACGGTGGAGGGAGAGACGGGGAGCTGTTTTTT.

The chain has TRBV6-1 and TRBJ1-2; 7 bases match TRBD1. CDR1 is MNHNS, CDR2 SASEGT, per germline. Trimming took 7 bases from V and 8 from J; bases not matched to a gene: 7. The CDR3 loop spans 12 amino acids. CDR3 bases: TGTGCCAGCATCGACAGGGTCGGCGGCTACACCTTC. This gives the protein CASIDRVGGYTF.

This clone was seen a single time. The gene calls are TRBV3-1 (or the pseudogene TRBV3-2) and TRBJ1-2; 10 bases match TRBD1. This CDR3 contains 15 residues. Germline trimming cut 0 bases from V and 5 bases from J; bases unmatched to any gene: 3. The germline CDR1 and CDR2 sequences are LGHDT and YNNKEL (reference sequence). The CDR3 spells CASSQDRGQGYGYTF. The CDR3 bases are TGTGCCAGCAGCCAAGATAGGGGACAGGGGTATGGCTACACCTTC.

The chain uses TRBV28 and TRBJ2-5; 8 bases fit TRBD1. Trimming took 6 bases from V and 4 from J; bases not matched to a gene: 13. CDR1 is MDHEN, CDR2 SYDVKM, per germline. The CDR3 is made up of 16 amino acids. Here the CDR3 reads CASRSPGGAEGETQYF. The CDR3 DNA sequence: TGTGCCAGCAGGAGCCCAGGGGGCGCGGAGGGAGAGACCCAGTACTTC.

The chain carries TRBV7-9 and TRBJ2-3; 13 nucleotides agree with TRBD2. Germline V CDR1 and CDR2: SEHNR, FQNEAQ (reference sequence). The trim removed 7 bases at V and 2 bases at J, leaving 3 bases unmatched. CDR3 length equals 15 residues. The CDR3 coding sequence is TGTGCCAGCACCGGACTAGCGGGAGCCACAGATACGCAGTATTTT. It yields the protein CASTGLAGATDTQYF.

This clone was seen a single time. The chain links TRBV5-1 to TRBJ1-2; 8 nucleotides line up with TRBD1. Germline assignment: CDR1 SGHRS and CDR2 YFSETQ. The trim removed 3 bases at V and 5 bases at J, leaving 6 bases unmatched. The CDR3 covers 14 residues. CDR3 residues: CASSSVGQEYGYTF. In nucleotides, the CDR3 is TGCGCCAGCAGCTCCGTGGGACAGGAGTATGGCTACACCTTC.

The CDR3 here is CATSGTYGYTF. For the CDR3, the DNA is TGTGCCACCAGTGGCACTTATGGCTACACCTTC. The V gene is TRBV24-1, the J gene TRBJ1-2; unclear D gene. There are 11 residues in the CDR3. Germline CDR1 is KGHDR and CDR2 is SFDVKD. Trimming pared 5 bases from V and 5 bases from J, leaving 5 bases between.